There are a few counts of the clone carrying this T cell receptor (beta chain). Its antigen is as yet unknown. From germline, CDR1 is SGHRS and CDR2 YFSETQ. The CDR3 spans 16 residues. The germline V and J ends were trimmed by 1 base and 3 bases, with 14 bases remaining between them. Per sample, the assay covered 80,000 to 100,000 TCR templates. The assay was immunoSEQ multiplex PCR, and TCRdb's table has in-frame clones only and misses some. The sample has some 90,000 clones; just under 90% are singletons. The sample comes from a study of siplizumab effects on memory and regulatory T cells. Whole-study results and caveats: Siplizumab led to significantly less abundant alloreactive sequences that could be traced back to unstimulated CD4+ memory cells. Naive T cells were seen as more diverse than memory cells and as major alloresponse contributors. Just a small share of alloreactive clones was traced back to unstimulated subsets.

The TCR was taken from a human donor in good health. Sample: CD4+ T cells sorted from blood. The V call is TRBV5-1, the J call TRBJ2-1; the D gene could be TRBD1 or TRBD2 (6 bases each). The CDR3 reads CASSLYAGGHYNEQFF. The CDR3 coding sequence is TGCGCCAGCAGCTTGTACGCCGGGGGCCACTACAATGAGCAGTTCTTC.